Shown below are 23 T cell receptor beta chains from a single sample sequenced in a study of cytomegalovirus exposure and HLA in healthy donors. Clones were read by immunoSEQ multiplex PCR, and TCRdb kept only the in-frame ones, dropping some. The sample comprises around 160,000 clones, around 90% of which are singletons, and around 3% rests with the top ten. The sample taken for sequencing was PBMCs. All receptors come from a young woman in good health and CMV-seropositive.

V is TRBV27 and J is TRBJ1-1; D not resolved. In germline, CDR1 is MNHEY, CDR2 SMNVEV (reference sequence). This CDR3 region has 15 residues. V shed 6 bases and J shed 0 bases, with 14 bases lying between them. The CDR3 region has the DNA TGTGCCAGCAGCTCCCTCCGCCACATGAACACTGAAGCTTTCTTT. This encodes CASSSLRHMNTEAFF.

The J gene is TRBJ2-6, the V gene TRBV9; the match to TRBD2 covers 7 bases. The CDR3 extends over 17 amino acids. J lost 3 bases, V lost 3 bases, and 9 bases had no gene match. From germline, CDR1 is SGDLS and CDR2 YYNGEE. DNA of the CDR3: TGTGCCAGCAGCGAGGGACTAACGATCGGTGGGGCCAACGTCCTGACTTTC. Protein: CASSEGLTIGGANVLTF.

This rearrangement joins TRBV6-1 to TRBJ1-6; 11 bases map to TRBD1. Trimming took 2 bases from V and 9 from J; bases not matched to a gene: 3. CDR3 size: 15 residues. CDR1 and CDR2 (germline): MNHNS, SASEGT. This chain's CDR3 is CASSEKGTGGSPLHF. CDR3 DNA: TGTGCCAGCAGTGAAAAAGGGACAGGGGGTTCACCCCTCCACTTT.

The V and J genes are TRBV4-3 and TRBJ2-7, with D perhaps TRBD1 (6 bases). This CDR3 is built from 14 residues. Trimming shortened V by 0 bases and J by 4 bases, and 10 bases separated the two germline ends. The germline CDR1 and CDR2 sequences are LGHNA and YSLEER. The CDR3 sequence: CASSQDTGSYEQYF. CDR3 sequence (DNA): TGCGCCAGCAGCCAAGACACAGGGTCGTACGAGCAGTACTTC.

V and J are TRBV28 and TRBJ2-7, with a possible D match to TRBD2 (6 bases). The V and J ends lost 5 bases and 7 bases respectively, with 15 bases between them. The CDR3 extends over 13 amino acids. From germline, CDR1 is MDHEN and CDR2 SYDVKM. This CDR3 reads CASSPGEADEQYF. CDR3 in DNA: TGTGCCAGCAGTCCTGGGGAGGCTGATGAGCAGTACTTC.

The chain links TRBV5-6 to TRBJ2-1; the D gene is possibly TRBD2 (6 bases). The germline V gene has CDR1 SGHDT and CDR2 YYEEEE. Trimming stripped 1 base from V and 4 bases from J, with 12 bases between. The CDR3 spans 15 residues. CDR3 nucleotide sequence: TGTGCCAGCAGCTTGAATCCCGGGACTTACAATGAGCAGTTCTTC. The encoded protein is CASSLNPGTYNEQFF.

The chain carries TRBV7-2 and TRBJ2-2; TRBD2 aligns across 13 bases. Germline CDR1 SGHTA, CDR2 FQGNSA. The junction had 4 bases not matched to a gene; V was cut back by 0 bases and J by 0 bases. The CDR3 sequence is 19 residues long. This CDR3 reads CASSLARLAGGPNTGELFF. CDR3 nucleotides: TGTGCCAGCAGCTTAGCTAGACTAGCGGGGGGCCCGAACACCGGGGAGCTGTTTTTT.

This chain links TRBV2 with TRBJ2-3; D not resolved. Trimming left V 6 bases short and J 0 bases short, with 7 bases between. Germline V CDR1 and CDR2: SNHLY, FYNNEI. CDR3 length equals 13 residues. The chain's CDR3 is CASRTRSTDTQYF. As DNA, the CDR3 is TGTGCCAGCAGGACACGTAGCACAGATACGCAGTATTTT. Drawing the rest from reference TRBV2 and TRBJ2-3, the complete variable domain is EPEVTQTPSHQVTQMGQEVILRCVPISNHLYFYWYRQILGQKVEFLVSFYNNEISEKSEIFDDQFSVERPDGSNFTLKIRSTKLEDSAMYFCASRTRSTDTQYFGPGTRLTVL.

The CDR3: CSVEGPGRSETQYF. The CDR3 coding sequence is TGCAGCGTTGAAGGCCCAGGGCGGTCGGAGACCCAGTACTTC. The genes are TRBV29-1 and TRBJ2-5; possible D gene TRBD1, 5 bases. The CDR3 totals 14 residues. Germline V gene data show CDR1 as SQVTM and CDR2 as ANQGSEA. The germline V and J ends were trimmed by 1 base and 5 bases, with 14 bases remaining between them.

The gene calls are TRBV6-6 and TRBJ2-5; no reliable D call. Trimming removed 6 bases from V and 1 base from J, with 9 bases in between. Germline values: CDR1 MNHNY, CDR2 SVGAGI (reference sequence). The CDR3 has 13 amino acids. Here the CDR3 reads CASRTVPQETQYF. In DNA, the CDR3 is TGTGCCAGCAGGACTGTACCCCAAGAGACCCAGTACTTC.

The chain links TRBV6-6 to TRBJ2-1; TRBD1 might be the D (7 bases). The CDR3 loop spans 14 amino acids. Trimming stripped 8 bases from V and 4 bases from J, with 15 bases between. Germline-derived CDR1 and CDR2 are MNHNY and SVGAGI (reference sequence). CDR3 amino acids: CASGGQGGYNEQFF. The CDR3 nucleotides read TGTGCCAGCGGTGGGCAGGGGGGTTACAATGAGCAGTTCTTC.

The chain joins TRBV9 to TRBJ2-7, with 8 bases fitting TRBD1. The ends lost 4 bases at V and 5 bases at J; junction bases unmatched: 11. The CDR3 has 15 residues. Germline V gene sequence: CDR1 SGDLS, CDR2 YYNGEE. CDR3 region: CASSPQGRTGNEQYF. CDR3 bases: TGTGCCAGCAGCCCCCAAGGAAGGACAGGGAACGAGCAGTACTTC.

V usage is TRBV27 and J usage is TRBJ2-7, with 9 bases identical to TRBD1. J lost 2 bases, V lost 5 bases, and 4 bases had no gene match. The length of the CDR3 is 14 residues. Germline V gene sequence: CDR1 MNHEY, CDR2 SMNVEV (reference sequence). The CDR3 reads CASSIGTGTYEQYF. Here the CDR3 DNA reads TGTGCCAGCAGTATTGGGACAGGGACCTACGAGCAGTACTTC.

The CDR3 reads CASLLGTSGSYEQYF. The CDR3 bases are TGTGCCAGCCTCCTCGGGACTAGCGGGAGTTACGAGCAGTACTTC. This chain joins TRBV28 and TRBJ2-7; 14 positions match TRBD2. J gave up 4 bases and V 8 bases, and 7 bases lay outside the gene matches. CDR3 length: 15 residues. Germline V lookup: CDR1 MDHEN, CDR2 SYDVKM.

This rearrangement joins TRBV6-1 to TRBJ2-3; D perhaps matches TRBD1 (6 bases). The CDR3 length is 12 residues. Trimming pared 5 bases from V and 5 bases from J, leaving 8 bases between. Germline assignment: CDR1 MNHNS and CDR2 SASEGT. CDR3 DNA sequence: TGTGCCAGCAGTTTACAGGGAGATACGCAGTATTTT. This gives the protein CASSLQGDTQYF.

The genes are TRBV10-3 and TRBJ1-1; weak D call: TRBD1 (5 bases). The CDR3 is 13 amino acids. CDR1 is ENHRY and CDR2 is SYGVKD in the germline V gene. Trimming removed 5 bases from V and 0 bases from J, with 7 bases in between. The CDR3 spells CAISLQVNTEAFF. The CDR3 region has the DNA TGTGCCATCAGTCTACAGGTGAACACTGAAGCTTTCTTT.

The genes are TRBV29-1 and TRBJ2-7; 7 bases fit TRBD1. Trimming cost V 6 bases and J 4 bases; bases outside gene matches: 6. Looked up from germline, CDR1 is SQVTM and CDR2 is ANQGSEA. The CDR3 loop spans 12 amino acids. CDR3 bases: TGCAGCGTGGGCCAACAGGGGTACGAGCAGTACTTC. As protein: CSVGQQGYEQYF.

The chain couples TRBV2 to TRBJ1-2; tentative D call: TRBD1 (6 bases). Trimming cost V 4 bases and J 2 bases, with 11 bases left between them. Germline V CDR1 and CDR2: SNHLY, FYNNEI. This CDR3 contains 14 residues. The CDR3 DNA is TGTGCCAGCAGTGGAGCCACAGGGAACTATGGCTACACCTTC. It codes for CASSGATGNYGYTF.

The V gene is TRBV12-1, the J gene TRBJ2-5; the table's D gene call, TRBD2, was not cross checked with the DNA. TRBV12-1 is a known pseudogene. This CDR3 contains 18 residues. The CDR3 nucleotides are TGTGCCAGCAGCTTCCCCCGCGGACTAGCGGGGGGGCAGGAGACCCAGTACTTC. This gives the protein CASSFPRGLAGGQETQYF.

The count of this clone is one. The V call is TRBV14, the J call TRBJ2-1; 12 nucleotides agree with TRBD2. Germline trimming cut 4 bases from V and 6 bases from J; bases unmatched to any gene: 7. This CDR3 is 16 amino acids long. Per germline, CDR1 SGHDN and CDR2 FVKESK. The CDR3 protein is CASSPKTSGSINEQFF. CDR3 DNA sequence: TGTGCCAGCAGCCCAAAGACTAGCGGGAGCATCAATGAGCAGTTCTTC.

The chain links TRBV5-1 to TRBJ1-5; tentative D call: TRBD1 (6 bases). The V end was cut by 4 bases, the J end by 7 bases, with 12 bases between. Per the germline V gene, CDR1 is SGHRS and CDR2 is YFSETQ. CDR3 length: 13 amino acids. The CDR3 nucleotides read TGCGCCAGCAGCGTGGAAGGGGGACAGCCCCAGCATTTT. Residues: CASSVEGGQPQHF.

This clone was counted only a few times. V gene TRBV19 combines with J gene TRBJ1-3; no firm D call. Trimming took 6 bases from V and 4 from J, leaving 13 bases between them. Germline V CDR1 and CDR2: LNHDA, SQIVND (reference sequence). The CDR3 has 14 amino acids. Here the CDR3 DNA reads TGTGCCAGTAGCTCCGGGATCTACGGAAACACCATATATTTT. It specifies CASSSGIYGNTIYF.

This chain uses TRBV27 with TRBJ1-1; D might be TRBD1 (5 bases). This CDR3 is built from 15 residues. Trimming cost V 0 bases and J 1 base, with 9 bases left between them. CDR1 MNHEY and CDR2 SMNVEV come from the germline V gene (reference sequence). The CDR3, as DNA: TGTGCCAGCAGTTTATCTGACAGTCCGAACACTGAAGCTTTCTTT. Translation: CASSLSDSPNTEAFF.